Detailed here is one T cell receptor beta chain. The record originates from a study of blood T cell repertoires in COVID-19. Study overall: Specimens from acute and convalescent COVID-19 originated in the United States, Italy and Spain.

The Seattle patients joined while their infection was active and were tracked longitudinally afterward. Assay: immunoSEQ multiplex PCR; the TCRdb copy retains only in-frame clones and omits some. Here the sample spans 130,000 or so clones, 84% being singletons. Sequencing was performed on peripheral blood. The sequence was collected from a man aged 25 to 45 with COVID-19, enrolled during active disease.

The CDR3 here is CASSLGEGQGAAYEQYF. As DNA, the CDR3 is TGTGCCAGCAGCTTAGGGGAGGGACAGGGGGCCGCCTACGAGCAGTACTTC. The chain carries TRBV7-8 and TRBJ2-7; 12 bases align to TRBD1. The CDR3 is 17 residues long. Per germline, CDR1 SGHVS and CDR2 FQNEAQ. V lost 1 base, J lost 2 bases, and 6 bases stayed unmatched.